A single sample gave rise to the 24 T cell receptor beta chains below, sequenced in a study of blood T cell repertoires in COVID-19. Assay: immunoSEQ multiplex PCR; the TCRdb copy retains only in-frame clones and omits some. The data show 130,000 to 150,000 clones, with around 87% seen just once and roughly 3.9% held by the top ten. Sequenced input: PBMCs or T cells enriched from blood (not recorded which). These receptors came from a woman aged 40 to 49 who had been exposed to COVID-19.

This chain joins TRBV19 and TRBJ1-2; 7 nucleotides line up with TRBD1. Looked up from germline, CDR1 is LNHDA and CDR2 is SQIVND (reference sequence). CDR3 length: 15 residues. The V and J ends lost 6 bases and 1 base, in that order; junction bases with no gene match: 8. The CDR3 loop is CASRRQGDRNYGYTF. CDR3 coding DNA: TGTGCCAGTAGGAGGCAGGGGGACCGTAACTATGGCTACACCTTC.

V is TRBV28 and J is TRBJ2-2; unclear D gene. Germline V gives CDR1 MDHEN, CDR2 SYDVKM. Trimming removed 8 bases at V and 4 bases at J, with 14 bases between. The CDR3 extends over 14 amino acids. Here the CDR3 DNA reads TGTGCCAGCCGAACTCCTTTTAGCACCGGGGAGCTGTTTTTT. It specifies CASRTPFSTGELFF.

V is TRBV5-1 and J is TRBJ2-7, with TRBD2 as a possible D gene (5 bases). Germline values: CDR1 SGHRS, CDR2 YFSETQ. The CDR3 is 13 residues long. V was shortened by 2 bases and J by 5 bases, with 11 bases between the two germline ends. The CDR3 is CASSFRGVDEQYF. The CDR3 region has the DNA TGCGCCAGCAGCTTTCGGGGAGTGGACGAGCAGTACTTC.

V usage is TRBV27 and J usage is TRBJ2-1; TRBD2 matches at 8 bases. Germline V CDR1 and CDR2: MNHEY, SMNVEV (reference sequence). The CDR3 runs 15 residues. Trimming cost V 5 bases and J 0 bases; bases outside gene matches: 3. CDR3 sequence (DNA): TGTGCCAGCAGTCTGACTAGCGTCTCCTACAATGAGCAGTTCTTC. Protein: CASSLTSVSYNEQFF.

Note on this clone: Compared with germline, one end of the junction differs, possibly owing to a read error. The CDR3 protein is CASSLGSGTGFF. CDR3 nucleotides: TGTGCCAGCAGTTTAGGGTCGGGGACAGGGTTTTTC. The gene calls are TRBV12-3 or TRBV12-4 and TRBJ2-4; 9 bases are a match to TRBD1. This CDR3 is built from 12 residues.

This chain links TRBV20-1 with TRBJ1-5; the match to TRBD1 covers 9 bases. V trimming: 3 bases; J trimming: 5 bases; junction bases outside the gene matches: 5. Germline lookup yields CDR1 DFQATT and CDR2 SNEGSKA (reference sequence). This CDR3 is 14 amino acids long. Here the CDR3 reads CSASPRDRDQPQHF. The DNA of the CDR3 is TGCAGTGCTAGTCCCCGGGACAGGGATCAGCCCCAGCATTTT.

In its sample, this clone was seen once. This chain uses TRBV28 with TRBJ1-5; a possible D gene is TRBD1 (5 bases). Trimming cost V 3 bases and J 6 bases, with 15 bases left between them. The CDR3 loop spans 15 amino acids. In germline, CDR1 is MDHEN, CDR2 SYDVKM. CDR3 loop: CASSLRRGAGQPQHF. CDR3 DNA sequence: TGTGCCAGCAGTTTGCGTCGCGGGGCGGGTCAGCCCCAGCATTTT.

This chain links TRBV24-1 with TRBJ2-1; 9 bases align to TRBD2. With 4 bases clipped from V and 7 bases from J, the junction kept 4 bases outside the gene matches. CDR1 and CDR2 (germline): KGHDR, SFDVKD. The CDR3 extends over 14 amino acids. The CDR3 region has the DNA TGTGCCACCAGTGACCCTAGCGGGGCGAATGAGCAGTTCTTC. Translation: CATSDPSGANEQFF.

This chain links TRBV28 with TRBJ2-7; TRBD1 matches 9 bases. The CDR3 extends over 15 amino acids. The J segment lost 6 bases and the V segment lost 6 bases, leaving 12 bases of the junction unmatched. Germline V gene data show CDR1 as MDHEN and CDR2 as SYDVKM. Here the CDR3 reads CASRSAGTGSSEQYF. CDR3 DNA: TGTGCCAGCAGAAGCGCCGGGACAGGGTCGTCCGAGCAGTACTTC.

The chain links TRBV2 to TRBJ1-5; TRBD1 aligns across 9 bases. After removal of 5 bases from V and 6 bases from J, the junction contained 8 bases not matched to a gene. Germline-derived CDR1 and CDR2 are SNHLY and FYNNEI. The length of the CDR3 is 15 residues. The CDR3 loop reads CASSYRDRVTQPQHF. Written as DNA, the CDR3 is TGTGCCAGCAGTTACCGGGACAGGGTGACTCAGCCCCAGCATTTT.

The rearrangement links TRBV5-1 to TRBJ1-6; possibly TRBD1 for D (5 bases). With 2 bases removed from V and 10 bases from J, the gap between germline ends came to 19 bases. The germline V gene has CDR1 SGHRS and CDR2 YFSETQ. The CDR3 runs to 16 residues. Written as DNA, the CDR3 is TGCGCCAGCAGCTTCCAGGCCCCGGACAAGGGGTCACCCCTCCACTTT. Protein: CASSFQAPDKGSPLHF.

The CDR3 DNA follows: TGTGCCAGCACAACTAGCGGGAGGGCCCACGAGCAGTACTTC. Its translation: CASTTSGRAHEQYF. The chain is built from TRBV28 and TRBJ2-7; 13 bases are shared with TRBD2. CDR1 is MDHEN, CDR2 SYDVKM, per germline. J gave up 5 bases and V 7 bases, and 5 bases lay outside the gene matches. This CDR3 has 14 residues.

The chain employs TRBV4-3 and TRBJ2-4, with TRBD1 matching over 8 bases. CDR3 length: 21 residues. Trimming cost V 0 bases and J 0 bases; bases outside gene matches: 16. Per germline, CDR1 LGHNA and CDR2 YSLEER. The chain's CDR3 is CASSQDLHPLRTGRAKNIQYF. For the CDR3, the DNA is TGCGCCAGCAGCCAAGATCTGCACCCGCTACGGACAGGGCGAGCCAAAAACATTCAGTACTTC.

The chain has TRBV5-1 and TRBJ1-1; 10 positions match TRBD1. V lost 2 bases, J lost 3 bases, and 4 bases stayed unmatched. The germline V gene encodes CDR1 SGHRS and CDR2 YFSETQ. The CDR3 has 15 amino acids. The CDR3 DNA sequence: TGCGCCAGCAGCTTCAGGACAGGGGGGGACACTGAAGCTTTCTTT. Its protein is CASSFRTGGDTEAFF.

The genes are TRBV9 and TRBJ2-7; 9 bases align to TRBD1. From germline, CDR1 is SGDLS and CDR2 YYNGEE. The trim removed 4 bases at V and 3 bases at J, leaving 8 bases unmatched. This CDR3 is 15 amino acids long. The CDR3 reads CASSLYPGQGYEQYF. The CDR3 bases are TGTGCCAGCAGCCTTTACCCGGGACAGGGCTACGAGCAGTACTTC.

CDR3 sequence: CSVLDGVVQYF. The DNA of the CDR3 is TGCAGCGTGCTGGACGGGGTCGTGCAGTATTTT. The V and J genes are TRBV29-1 and TRBJ2-3; TRBD2 is a possible D gene (5 bases). Germline V gene sequence: CDR1 SQVTM, CDR2 ANQGSEA. This CDR3 contains 11 residues. The V and J ends lost 6 bases and 11 bases respectively, with 15 bases between them.

This sequence joins TRBV29-1 and TRBJ2-7; 8 bases map to TRBD1. The CDR3 spans 12 residues. From germline, CDR1 is SQVTM and CDR2 ANQGSEA. V dropped 6 bases and J dropped 5; count of bases not matched to a gene: 6. The CDR3, as DNA: TGCAGCGTCCAGGGGGCTAGGCACGAGCAGTACTTC. Amino acids: CSVQGARHEQYF.

The CDR3 DNA follows: TGTGCCAGCAGCACAACGACAGGGGGAGGCTCACCCCTCCACTTT. Its protein is CASSTTTGGGSPLHF. The rearrangement joins TRBV7-2 to TRBJ1-6; the match to TRBD1 covers 9 bases. From germline, CDR1 is SGHTA and CDR2 FQGNSA. The V segment lost 5 bases and the J segment 10 bases; nucleotides outside the gene matches: 9. The CDR3 covers 15 residues.

The gene calls are TRBV7-9 and TRBJ2-5; D is unclear. With 5 bases removed from V and 3 bases from J, the gap between germline ends came to 4 bases. The CDR3 runs to 11 residues. Germline V gene sequence: CDR1 SEHNR, CDR2 FQNEAQ (reference sequence). CDR3 loop: CASSIEETQYF. The CDR3, as DNA: TGTGCCAGCAGCATCGAAGAGACCCAGTACTTC.

The chain carries TRBV5-6 and TRBJ2-5, with 12 bases lining up with TRBD1. The CDR3 covers 17 residues. Germline V gives CDR1 SGHDT, CDR2 YYEEEE. Trimming took 4 bases from V and 6 from J; bases not matched to a gene: 13. The CDR3 DNA reads as TGTGCCAGCAGCCCCACCTTTGGGACAGGGGGCAGGAAGACCCAGTACTTC. This codes for CASSPTFGTGGRKTQYF.

There are a few counts of this clone. The chain links TRBV19 to TRBJ1-5; TRBD1 might be the D (6 bases). The CDR3 has 15 residues. Trimming removed 3 bases from V and 6 bases from J, with 15 bases in between. Germline V gives CDR1 LNHDA, CDR2 SQIVND (reference sequence). The CDR3: CASSMGRGLSQPQHF. For the CDR3, the DNA is TGTGCCAGTAGTATGGGCAGGGGCCTTAGTCAGCCCCAGCATTTT.

The chain is built from TRBV3-1 (or the pseudogene TRBV3-2) and TRBJ2-4, with 11 nucleotides matching TRBD2. Trimming took 8 bases from V and 8 from J; bases not matched to a gene: 5. The CDR3 contains 13 residues. Germline CDR1 is LGHDT and CDR2 is YNNKEL (reference sequence). The CDR3 DNA follows: TGTGCCAGCGGTAGCGGGGGGGTGGACATTCAGTACTTC. It is translated as CASGSGGVDIQYF.

In regard to this clone: The same CDR3 is also encoded by other DNA sequences in this sample. V is TRBV9 and J is TRBJ1-1, with 7 bases that match TRBD1. V trimming: 2 bases; J trimming: 3 bases; junction bases outside the gene matches: 4. This CDR3 has 14 residues. Per the germline V gene, CDR1 is SGDLS and CDR2 is YYNGEE. CDR3 DNA: TGTGCCAGCAGCGTTCGGACAGGCGACACTGAAGCTTTCTTT. As protein: CASSVRTGDTEAFF. The full variable domain, in which reference TRBV9 and TRBJ1-1 provide the parts outside the CDR3, is DSGVTQTPKHLITATGQRVTLRCSPRSGDLSVYWYQQSLDQGLQFLIQYYNGEERAKGNILERFSAQQFPDLHSELNLSSLELGDSALYFCASSVRTGDTEAFFGQGTRLTVV.

This clone came up a few times. The chain has TRBV11-3 and TRBJ2-2; D not certain. Germline V lookup: CDR1 SGHNT, CDR2 YENEEA. CDR3 length equals 13 residues. V was pared by 5 bases and J by 3 bases, with 7 bases between. CDR3 sequence (DNA): TGTGCCAGCAGCACCCGGGACACCGGGGAGCTGTTTTTT. This sequence encodes CASSTRDTGELFF. Supplemented by reference TRBV11-3 and TRBJ2-2, the full variable domain reads EAGVVQSPRYKIIEKKQPVAFWCNPISGHNTLYWYLQNLGQGPELLIRYENEEAVDDSQLPKDRFSAERLKGVDSTLKIQPAELGDSAVYLCASSTRDTGELFFGEGSRLTVL.